This TCR beta chain was documented in a study of blood T cell repertoires in COVID-19. Study context: Samples of COVID-19 (acute and convalescent) were obtained from the United States, Italy and Spain. T cells, B-cell-depleted T cells, or PBMCs supplied cDNA or gDNA.

The CDR3 has 15 residues. The V and J ends lost 5 bases and 5 bases, in that order; junction bases with no gene match: 10. The germline gives CDR1 MNHEY, CDR2 SVGAGI. Measured with immunoSEQ multiplex PCR; TCRdb has only the in-frame clones, and not every one. The table records 110,000 or so clones, about four fifths of them present only once. This receptor was identified in a human donor in a cohort sampled during active COVID-19. Input material: peripheral blood. The rearrangement joins TRBV6-5 to TRBJ1-2; 8 bases align to TRBD1. The CDR3: CASSPWTGRSYGYTF. The CDR3 nucleotides read TGTGCCAGCAGTCCCTGGACAGGGAGGTCTTATGGCTACACCTTC.